Presented here are 26 T cell receptor beta chains from one specimen sequenced in a study of pediatric ulcerative colitis. The table came from immunoSEQ multiplex PCR; TCRdb's copy has only in-frame clones and leaves some out. The repertoire holds approximately 60,000 clones, with approximately 87% as singletons. Sequencing was performed on blood. All receptors derive from a boy aged 5 to 17 with severe ulcerative colitis.

This clone was picked up one time. This chain connects TRBV7-2 to TRBJ2-3; D unclear. CDR1 is SGHTA and CDR2 is FQGNSA in the germline V gene. CDR3 length: 16 amino acids. With 5 bases removed from V and 1 base from J, the gap between germline ends came to 16 bases. CDR3 region: CASSPRLFAGTDTQYF. The CDR3 DNA is TGTGCCAGCAGCCCGAGACTTTTCGCGGGCACAGATACGCAGTATTTT.

V and J are TRBV27 and TRBJ2-7; D is uncertain. Trimming shortened V by 2 bases and J by 7 bases, and 15 bases separated the two germline ends. This CDR3 has 14 residues. CDR1 is MNHEY, CDR2 SMNVEV, per germline (reference sequence). The CDR3 DNA reads as TGTGCCAGCAGTTTAAACCCATCTATCGGGGAGCAGTACTTC. As protein: CASSLNPSIGEQYF.

The chain has TRBV30 and TRBJ1-4; possible D gene TRBD1, 6 bases. The CDR3 consists of 14 residues. V was shortened by 3 bases and J by 5 bases, with 13 bases between the two germline ends. Germline loops: CDR1 GTSNPN, CDR2 SVGIG (reference sequence). CDR3 sequence: CAWSLGQTNEKLFF. The CDR3, as DNA: TGTGCCTGGAGCCTCGGACAGACGAATGAAAAACTGTTTTTT.

This clone has a handful of counts. This chain links TRBV7-6 with TRBJ1-2; D remains unclear. V lost 1 base to trimming and J lost 2 bases, with 5 bases between them. CDR1 is SGHVS and CDR2 is FNYEAQ in the germline V gene. The CDR3 spans 13 residues. The CDR3 region is CASSLGQNYGYTF. CDR3 DNA sequence: TGTGCCAGCAGCTTAGGGCAGAACTATGGCTACACCTTC.

The CDR3, as DNA: TGTGCCAGCGTCGGGAACTCCTACGAGCAGTACTTC. This translates into CASVGNSYEQYF. The gene calls are TRBV6-1 and TRBJ2-7, with D possibly matching TRBD2 (5 bases). CDR3 length: 12 residues. Trimming removed 8 bases from V and 0 bases from J, with 8 bases in between. Germline CDR1 and CDR2: MNHNS and SASEGT.

The chain carries TRBV6-5 and TRBJ1-2; D is unclear. Between the trimmed V and J ends, which lost 0 bases and 4 bases, there was a span of 12 bases. The CDR3 sequence is 15 residues long. Germline CDR1 MNHEY, CDR2 SVGAGI. This chain's CDR3 is CASSYSLGRFYGYTF. Written as DNA, the CDR3 is TGTGCCAGCAGTTACTCGTTGGGGAGATTCTATGGCTACACCTTC.

Only one count was recorded for this clone. The chain uses TRBV7-2 and TRBJ1-1; 8 bases align to TRBD1. The CDR3 is made up of 13 amino acids. J gave up 6 bases and V 2 bases, and 2 bases lay outside the gene matches. The germline CDR1 and CDR2 sequences are SGHTA and FQGNSA. The CDR3 loop is CASSLTGGSEAFF. The CDR3 coding sequence is TGTGCCAGCAGCTTAACAGGGGGATCTGAAGCTTTCTTT.

The chain recombines TRBV5-1 with TRBJ2-7; D might be TRBD2 (5 bases). In germline, CDR1 is SGHRS, CDR2 YFSETQ. CDR3 length equals 12 residues. Trimming removed 1 base at V and 7 bases at J, with 9 bases between. As DNA, the CDR3 is TGCGCCAGCAGCTTGAACGGGGAGGAGCAGTACTTC. It encodes CASSLNGEEQYF.

J is TRBJ1-2 and V is TRBV19; TRBD1 is a possible D gene (5 bases). This CDR3 spans 15 amino acids. Trimming took off 5 bases at V and 4 bases at J, with 17 bases between the two ends. Germline lookup yields CDR1 LNHDA and CDR2 SQIVND (reference sequence). CDR3 nucleotide sequence: TGTGCCAGTAGTCCTTATGCGGGGCAGGGCTATGGCTACACCTTC. Protein product: CASSPYAGQGYGYTF.

J is TRBJ2-7 and V is TRBV29-1, with 8 bases aligning to TRBD2. In germline, CDR1 is SQVTM, CDR2 ANQGSEA. V dropped 7 bases and J dropped 4; count of bases not matched to a gene: 9. CDR3 length equals 13 residues. The CDR3 coding sequence is TGCAGCGCCTTAGCGGGATTAGGGTACGAGCAGTACTTC. This gives the protein CSALAGLGYEQYF.

The chain couples TRBV29-1 to TRBJ2-7, with 8 positions matching TRBD2. CDR3 length: 14 residues. The germline V gene has CDR1 SQVTM and CDR2 ANQGSEA. V lost 4 bases, J lost 6 bases, and 11 bases stayed unmatched. The CDR3 is CSVGTASGSLEQYF. CDR3 bases: TGCAGCGTTGGTACTGCTAGCGGGTCCCTCGAGCAGTACTTC.

The chain is built from TRBV7-3 and TRBJ2-1; TRBD1 aligns across 9 bases. There are 16 residues in the CDR3. After removal of 0 bases from V and 6 bases from J, the junction contained 6 bases not matched to a gene. CDR1 and CDR2 from the germline V gene are SGHTA and FQGTGA. The CDR3, as DNA: TGTGCCAGCAGCTTAACGGGACAGGGCCTCTTCAATGAGCAGTTCTTC. Its translation is CASSLTGQGLFNEQFF. Supplemented by reference TRBV7-3 and TRBJ2-1, the full variable domain reads GAGVSQTPSNKVTEKGKYVELRCDPISGHTALYWYRQSLGQGPEFLIYFQGTGAADDSGLPNDRFFAVRPEGSVSTLKIQRTERGDSAVYLCASSLTGQGLFNEQFFGPGTRLTVL.

The chain recombines TRBV18 with TRBJ1-1; D unclear. Between the trimmed V and J ends, which lost 6 bases and 1 base, there was a span of 9 bases. The CDR3 has 13 residues. In germline, CDR1 is KGHSH, CDR2 LQKENI. The DNA of the CDR3 is TGTGCCAGCTCCCCCCAGGAGAACACTGAAGCTTTCTTT. This codes for CASSPQENTEAFF.

CDR3 DNA: TGTGCCAGCAGTTCCACACCAGGGAAGTCTAACTATGGCTACACCTTC. The encoded protein is CASSSTPGKSNYGYTF. The V and J genes are TRBV6-5 and TRBJ1-2, with D perhaps matching TRBD1 (5 bases). CDR3 size: 16 residues. V lost 4 bases to trimming and J lost 0 bases, with 15 bases between them. Germline values: CDR1 MNHEY, CDR2 SVGAGI.

This clone showed up just a few times. This chain connects TRBV2 to TRBJ1-5; D is uncertain. Germline V gives CDR1 SNHLY, CDR2 FYNNEI. The CDR3 runs to 14 residues. V gave up 4 bases and J gave up 2 bases, with 9 bases separating them. CDR3 DNA sequence: TGTGCCAGCAGTGGGACCATGGGCAATCAGCCCCAGCATTTT. This sequence encodes CASSGTMGNQPQHF.

V usage is TRBV5-6 and J usage is TRBJ2-1; tentatively, D is TRBD2 (6 bases). The CDR3 spans 17 residues. V was cut by 2 bases and J by 10 bases, with 25 bases left in between. CDR1 SGHDT and CDR2 YYEEEE come from the germline V gene. The CDR3, as DNA: TGTGCCAGCAGCTTACGCCAGACTAGGTTGGGTATCGGCGAGCAGTTCTTC. Translated: CASSLRQTRLGIGEQFF.

The rearrangement links TRBV30 to TRBJ2-3; D is undetermined. The CDR3 runs 13 residues. Deletions cut 0 bases from V and 0 bases from J, with 4 bases between. Germline V gene lookup returns CDR1 GTSNPN and CDR2 SVGIG (reference sequence). CDR3 sequence reads: CAWSVISTDTQYF. CDR3 nucleotide sequence: TGTGCCTGGAGTGTGATTAGCACAGATACGCAGTATTTT.

The CDR3 sequence: CASSGRAWNTGELFF. CDR3 nucleotides: TGTGCCAGCAGCGGCAGGGCTTGGAACACCGGGGAGCTGTTTTTT. The chain carries TRBV2 and TRBJ2-2, with a tentative D call TRBD1 (5 bases). Between the trimmed V and J ends, which lost 6 bases and 1 base, there was a span of 12 bases. CDR3 length equals 15 residues. The V gene's germline CDR1 is SNHLY and CDR2 FYNNEI.

V and J are TRBV7-2 and TRBJ2-1, with 10 positions matching TRBD2. There are 15 residues in the CDR3. V was pared by 1 base and J by 10 bases, with 7 bases of the junction left unmatched. In germline, CDR1 is SGHTA, CDR2 FQGNSA. CDR3 sequence (DNA): TGTGCCAGCAGCTTAGACCCTAGCGGGAGCGGCGAGCAGTTCTTC. It codes for CASSLDPSGSGEQFF. The variable domain in full, with the rest retrieved from reference TRBV7-2 and TRBJ2-1, is GAGVSQSPSNKVTEKGKDVELRCDPISGHTALYWYRQSLGQGLEFLIYFQGNSAPDKSGLPSDRFSAERTGGSVSTLTIQRTQQEDSAVYLCASSLDPSGSGEQFFGPGTRLTVL.

The genes are TRBV6-5 and TRBJ2-7, with 9 bases fitting TRBD1. Germline trimming cut 9 bases from V and 2 bases from J; bases unmatched to any gene: 11. The CDR3 contains 15 residues. Germline V CDR1 and CDR2: MNHEY, SVGAGI. The CDR3 sequence: CARRPGTGFTYEQYF. CDR3 DNA: TGTGCCAGACGCCCGGGGACAGGGTTCACCTACGAGCAGTACTTC.

The rearrangement joins TRBV7-3 to TRBJ2-3, with D possibly TRBD2 on 5 matching bases. The V and J ends lost 2 bases and 1 base respectively, with 13 bases between them. This CDR3 has 16 amino acids. Germline values: CDR1 SGHTA, CDR2 FQGTGA. CDR3 sequence (DNA): TGTGCCAGCAGCTTATCAGGTGTTAGCGGCACAGATACGCAGTATTTT. This codes for CASSLSGVSGTDTQYF.

On this clone: Sequence at one end of the junction differs from germline and may be a read error. Other DNA sequences in this specimen translate into the identical CDR3. V usage is TRBV25-1 and J usage is TRBJ2-4; the D is unclear. Germline lookup yields CDR1 MGHDK and CDR2 SYGVNS. This CDR3 has 13 amino acids. The CDR3 DNA follows: TGCGCCAGCAGTGAACCCGTGGGAAACATTCAGTACTTC. Protein sequence: CASSEPVGNIQYF.

The rearrangement links TRBV29-1 to TRBJ2-1, with D hard to call. Per the germline V gene, CDR1 is SQVTM and CDR2 is ANQGSEA. Trimming took off 6 bases at V and 3 bases at J, with 15 bases between the two ends. The CDR3 is 14 amino acids. The CDR3 DNA reads as TGCAGCGTCCGGGCGGAGCTGGACTACAATGAGCAGTTCTTC. Translation gives CSVRAELDYNEQFF.

The V and J genes are TRBV29-1 and TRBJ2-5; D ambiguous. CDR1 and CDR2 from the germline V gene are SQVTM and ANQGSEA. V was pared by 6 bases and J by 5 bases, with 10 bases between. CDR3 length: 11 amino acids. CDR3: CSVPMGETQYF. CDR3 DNA sequence: TGCAGCGTGCCCATGGGGGAGACCCAGTACTTC.

The chain is built from TRBV27 and TRBJ2-7; 7 bases fit TRBD2. Germline CDR1 and CDR2: MNHEY and SMNVEV (reference sequence). The trim removed 3 bases at V and 2 bases at J, leaving 7 bases unmatched. The CDR3 runs to 15 residues. The CDR3 DNA is TGTGCCAGCAGTTTTTGGGGGGGACTCCCCTACGAGCAGTACTTC. This gives the protein CASSFWGGLPYEQYF.

This chain links TRBV5-1 with TRBJ2-7; D uncertain. Germline loops: CDR1 SGHRS, CDR2 YFSETQ. This CDR3 region has 14 residues. Trimming left V 0 bases short and J 0 bases short, with 7 bases between. The chain's CDR3 is CASSLVDISYEQYF. The CDR3, as DNA: TGCGCCAGCAGCTTGGTTGACATCTCCTACGAGCAGTACTTC.